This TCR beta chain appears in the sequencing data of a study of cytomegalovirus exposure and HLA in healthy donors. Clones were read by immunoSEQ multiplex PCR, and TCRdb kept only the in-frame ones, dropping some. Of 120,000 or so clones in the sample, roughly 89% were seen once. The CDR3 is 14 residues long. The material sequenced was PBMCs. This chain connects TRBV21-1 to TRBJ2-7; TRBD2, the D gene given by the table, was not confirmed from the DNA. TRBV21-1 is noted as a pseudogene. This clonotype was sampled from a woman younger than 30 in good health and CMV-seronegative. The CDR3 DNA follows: TGTGCCAGCAGCAAAGCCGGCGGCCCCTACGAGCAGTACTTC. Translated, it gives CASSKAGGPYEQYF.